What follows are 6 T cell receptor beta chains derived from one specimen sequenced in a study of tumor and adjacent non-tumor tissue in lung cancer. Three rounds of nested PCR, following a modified ARM-PCR protocol, produced the TCRbeta library. In TCRdb, the multiplex PCR reads were re-called with MiXCR into one record per CDR3 protein. The table shows 200,000 to 250,000 distinct CDR3 sequences, with around 70% occurring only once. This sample's RNA came from whole unsorted tissue. The sequencing input was lung tumor tissue. The receptors stem from a man in his sixties with non-small cell lung cancer.

Details on this clonotype: A read error may be the cause here, since a much bigger clone is one base away. This chain uses TRBV20-1 with TRBJ2-7, with a tentative D call TRBD1 (6 bases). This CDR3 region has 12 residues. The V end lost 4 bases, the J end lost 7 bases, and 14 bases lay between the germline ends. The germline gives CDR1 DFQATT, CDR2 SNEGSKA (reference sequence). The CDR3, as DNA: TGCAGTGCTAATGCGGACACAGGGGAGCAGTACTTC. It encodes CSANADTGEQYF.

On this clonotype: This may be a read error, as it is one base from a much larger clone. The CDR3 DNA follows: TGTGCCAGCAGTTACGTCAGGGTCGGGGATGAGCAGTTCTTC. It is translated as CASSYVRVGDEQFF. The chain couples TRBV6-6 to TRBJ2-1; possibly TRBD1 or TRBD2 for D (5 bases each). Germline CDR1 reads MNHNY; CDR2 reads SVGAGI (reference sequence). The CDR3 is made up of 14 amino acids. Trimming pared 2 bases from V and 8 bases from J, leaving 13 bases between.

Regarding this clonotype: One base away lies a much larger clone, so this may be a sequencing read error. V is TRBV4-1 and J is TRBJ1-2; D uncertain. The germline gives CDR1 MGHRA, CDR2 YSYEKL. Trimming removed 0 bases from V and 1 base from J, with 9 bases in between. The CDR3 sequence is 15 residues long. CDR3 loop: CASSQEREGNYGYTF. CDR3 bases: TGCGCCAGCAGCCAAGAACGGGAGGGTAACTATGGCTACACCTTC.

This clonotype was seen only a few times. This could be a read error, since a much larger clone is one nucleotide away. The missing conserved phenylalanine or tryptophan at the end of this CDR3 makes a read error likely. The chain recombines TRBV11-2 with TRBJ2-1, with 10 bases aligning to TRBD2. The V and J ends lost 6 bases and 7 bases, in that order; junction bases with no gene match: 3. Looked up from germline, CDR1 is SGHAT and CDR2 is FQNNGV. This CDR3 region has 13 residues. The CDR3 here is CASRPAGGNEQFL. The CDR3 DNA reads TGTGCCAGCAGGCCAGCGGGGGGGAATGAGCAGTTCCTC.

Concerning this clonotype: The junction and the germline gene differ at one end; a read error may be behind it. V and J are TRBV11-2 and TRBJ2-1; D might be TRBD2 (6 bases). The CDR3 loop spans 14 amino acids. Germline V CDR1 and CDR2: SGHAT, FQNNGV. CDR3 residues: CANSLVGGYNEQFF. The CDR3 nucleotides read TGTGCCAACAGCTTAGTGGGGGGCTACAATGAGCAGTTCTTC.

V usage is TRBV6-5 and J usage is TRBJ1-3; D possibly corresponds to TRBD1 (5 bases). The ends were cut back, 6 bases at V and 7 bases at J, with 16 bases in the middle. The CDR3 is made up of 14 amino acids. Germline CDR1 MNHEY, CDR2 SVGAGI. The DNA of the CDR3 is TGTGCCAGCAGGGCCGACAGTGGAAGGAACACCATATATTTT. It specifies CASRADSGRNTIYF.